What follows are 11 T cell receptor beta chains derived from one specimen sequenced in a study of blood T cell repertoires in COVID-19. The method was immunoSEQ multiplex PCR; TCRdb's version includes in-frame clones alone and lacks a portion of them. The sample yields about 210,000 clones, 80% seen once. Sequences were obtained from PBMCs or T cells enriched from blood (not recorded which). The receptors originated from a man aged 30 to 39 with acute COVID-19.

The V gene is TRBV7-9, the J gene TRBJ1-4, with 8 bases fitting TRBD1. J gave up 7 bases and V 6 bases, and 7 bases lay outside the gene matches. Germline values: CDR1 SEHNR, CDR2 FQNEAQ (reference sequence). The CDR3 is made up of 14 amino acids. The CDR3, as DNA: TGTGCCAGCAGTCCGACAGGGGTCCCTGAAAAACTGTTTTTT. Translated, it gives CASSPTGVPEKLFF. The full variable domain, rest sourced from reference TRBV7-9 and TRBJ1-4, is DTGVSQNPRHKITKRGQNVTFRCDPISEHNRLYWYRQTLGQGPEFLTYFQNEAQLEKSRLLSDRFSAERPKGSFSTLEIQRTEQGDSAMYLCASSPTGVPEKLFFGSGTQLSVL.

This chain links TRBV19 with TRBJ2-5; weak D call: TRBD1 (6 bases). Germline CDR1 is LNHDA and CDR2 is SQIVND (reference sequence). V was cut by 5 bases and J by 1 base, with 11 bases left in between. The CDR3 contains 14 residues. CDR3 loop: CASSVTGPQETQYF. CDR3 DNA: TGTGCCAGTAGTGTGACAGGCCCCCAAGAGACCCAGTACTTC.

This chain links TRBV19 with TRBJ1-5; possible D gene TRBD1, 6 bases. CDR3 length: 13 amino acids. The germline CDR1 and CDR2 sequences are LNHDA and SQIVND (reference sequence). Trimming cost V 6 bases and J 5 bases, with 11 bases left between them. In DNA form, the CDR3 reads TGTGCCAGTAGGATCAACAGGGATCAGCCCCAGCATTTT. Residues: CASRINRDQPQHF. The whole variable domain, filled in from reference TRBV19 and TRBJ1-5, reads DGGITQSPKYLFRKEGQNVTLSCEQNLNHDAMYWYRQDPGQGLRLIYYSQIVNDFQKGDIAEGYSVSREKKESFPLTVTSAQKNPTAFYLCASRINRDQPQHFGDGTRLSIL.

This clone appeared a single time. This chain connects TRBV9 to TRBJ1-4, with 9 bases identical to TRBD1. This CDR3 spans 16 amino acids. The J segment lost 8 bases and the V segment lost 4 bases, leaving 12 bases of the junction unmatched. CDR1 and CDR2 (germline): SGDLS, YYNGEE. In DNA, the CDR3 is TGTGCCAGCAGCCATCTAGCCGGGACAGGGCAGGAAAAACTGTTTTTT. Residues: CASSHLAGTGQEKLFF.

The rearrangement links TRBV4-2 to TRBJ2-1; no clear D gene. V lost 4 bases and J 0 bases, leaving 10 bases between the germline ends. CDR3 size: 15 residues. Germline V gives CDR1 LGHNA, CDR2 YNFKEQ. DNA of the CDR3: TGTGCCAGCAGCCGACGAGGAAGCTCCTACAATGAGCAGTTCTTC. Protein sequence: CASSRRGSSYNEQFF.

The chain recombines TRBV5-6 with TRBJ2-1; a weak D match, TRBD2 (6 bases). V lost 4 bases, J lost 4 bases, and 15 bases lay in between. This CDR3 has 15 amino acids. Germline CDR1 is SGHDT and CDR2 is YYEEEE. The DNA for the CDR3 is TGTGCCAGCAGCCCGGGACTTTTAAAATACAATGAGCAGTTCTTC. Its translation is CASSPGLLKYNEQFF.

This clone was found once. The rearrangement links TRBV4-2 to TRBJ2-7; D is perhaps TRBD2 (6 bases). There are 13 residues in the CDR3. V was trimmed by 3 bases and J by 6 bases, leaving 12 bases between them. Per the germline V gene, CDR1 is LGHNA and CDR2 is YNFKEQ. The CDR3 DNA sequence: TGTGCCAGCAGCCAGCGGGACTTCGGCGAGCAGTACTTC. It yields the protein CASSQRDFGEQYF.

The chain combines TRBV2 with TRBJ1-1, with a possible D match to TRBD1 (5 bases). CDR1 is SNHLY and CDR2 is FYNNEI in the germline V gene. Trimming cost V 4 bases and J 2 bases, with 14 bases left between them. There are 15 residues in the CDR3. Here the CDR3 reads CASSVIRAENTEAFF. CDR3 coding DNA: TGTGCCAGCAGTGTCATCAGGGCTGAAAACACTGAAGCTTTCTTT.

This clone was detected a few times. The chain couples TRBV28 to TRBJ1-1; 7 bases are a match to TRBD1. The CDR3 extends over 15 amino acids. Germline V CDR1 and CDR2: MDHEN, SYDVKM. The trim removed 4 bases at V and 6 bases at J, leaving 11 bases unmatched. CDR3 amino acids: CASSSTTGIGAEAFF. In DNA, the CDR3 is TGTGCCAGCAGTTCAACGACAGGGATTGGCGCTGAAGCTTTCTTT.

The genes are TRBV7-2 and TRBJ1-1; 9 bases line up with TRBD1. J lost 0 bases, V lost 1 base, and 0 bases had no gene match. Germline V CDR1 and CDR2: SGHTA, FQGNSA. The CDR3 consists of 15 residues. CDR3 region: CASSLGTGVNTEAFF. Here the CDR3 DNA reads TGTGCCAGCAGCTTAGGGACAGGGGTGAACACTGAAGCTTTCTTT.

The chain links TRBV6-5 to TRBJ2-3; D possibly corresponds to TRBD2 (6 bases). Deletions cut 6 bases from V and 2 bases from J, with 12 bases between. This CDR3 has 14 amino acids. CDR1 and CDR2 (germline): MNHEY, SVGAGI. Written as DNA, the CDR3 is TGTGCCAGCAGGATCGGGACTCCCACAGATACGCAGTATTTT. Protein: CASRIGTPTDTQYF.